Each of the 15 T cell receptor beta chains below was sequenced from the same sample in a study of cytomegalovirus exposure and HLA in healthy donors. With 60 Vbeta and 13 Jbeta primers, the PCR was carried out. The table came from immunoSEQ multiplex PCR; TCRdb's copy has only in-frame clones and leaves some out. Of about 130,000 clones in the sample, around 80% are singletons; the top ten hold 2.2%. Material for sequencing was PBMCs. Receptor source: a man aged 25-45 years in good health and CMV-seronegative.

This clone was seen only a few times. This chain uses TRBV7-9 with TRBJ1-1, with D unresolved. There are 13 residues in the CDR3. Trimming shortened V by 8 bases and J by 6 bases, and 16 bases separated the two germline ends. Germline CDR1 is SEHNR and CDR2 is FQNEAQ (reference sequence). The CDR3 spells CASSHSRTAEAFF. Written as DNA, the CDR3 is TGTGCCAGCTCCCATAGCCGAACGGCTGAAGCTTTCTTT.

The genes are TRBV1 and TRBJ2-2; the table's D call, TRBD2, has no DNA check behind it. TRBV1 is a known pseudogene. The CDR3 length is 17 residues. The CDR3 is CTSSQEALAETTGELFF. The CDR3 region has the DNA TGCACCAGCAGCCAAGAGGCGCTAGCGGAGACGACCGGGGAGCTGTTTTTT.

The chain joins TRBV18 to TRBJ1-1, with TRBD1 matching 7 bases. J lost 1 base, V lost 3 bases, and 2 bases had no gene match. Germline loops: CDR1 KGHSH, CDR2 LQKENI. The CDR3 extends over 14 amino acids. CDR3 sequence: CASSPDRSNTEAFF. The CDR3 DNA follows: TGTGCCAGCTCACCGGACAGGTCGAACACTGAAGCTTTCTTT. Full variable domain (rest looked up from reference TRBV18 and TRBJ1-1): NAGVMQNPRHLVRRRGQEARLRCSPMKGHSHVYWYRQLPEEGLKFMVYLQKENIIDESGMPKERFSAEFPKEGPSILRIQQVVRGDSAAYFCASSPDRSNTEAFFGQGTRLTVV.

This sequence joins TRBV18 and TRBJ2-5, with 9 bases matching TRBD1. The V segment lost 3 bases and the J segment 2 bases; nucleotides outside the gene matches: 7. Germline lookup yields CDR1 KGHSH and CDR2 LQKENI. CDR3 size: 16 residues. For the CDR3, the DNA is TGTGCCAGCTCACCTTACCCGACAGGGGGGCAAGAGACCCAGTACTTC. This sequence encodes CASSPYPTGGQETQYF.

The rearrangement joins TRBV10-3 to TRBJ2-7, with D tentatively TRBD1 (5 bases). Germline V gene sequence: CDR1 ENHRY, CDR2 SYGVKD. The CDR3 totals 14 residues. V was pared by 7 bases and J by 2 bases, with 15 bases between. In nucleotides, the CDR3 is TGTGCCATCAACAGGAACGCCGAACCCTACGAGCAGTACTTC. It yields the protein CAINRNAEPYEQYF.

The chain joins TRBV19 to TRBJ2-1; 7 bases match TRBD2. This CDR3 has 15 amino acids. Germline lookup yields CDR1 LNHDA and CDR2 SQIVND (reference sequence). V was pared by 8 bases and J by 4 bases, with 11 bases of the junction left unmatched. This CDR3 is CASSISSGTYNEQFF. CDR3 coding DNA: TGTGCCAGTTCTATCTCTAGCGGAACTTACAATGAGCAGTTCTTC.

The V gene is TRBV19, the J gene TRBJ2-1; D not certain. V lost 5 bases and J lost 4, with 12 bases in between. The CDR3 contains 14 residues. Germline values: CDR1 LNHDA, CDR2 SQIVND (reference sequence). DNA of the CDR3: TGTGCCAGTAGTCTCCTTACTACTTACAATGAGCAGTTCTTC. This codes for CASSLLTTYNEQFF.

The rearrangement uses TRBV19 and TRBJ2-7; 7 nucleotides align to TRBD1. The CDR3 spans 13 residues. V shed 5 bases and J 2 bases; nucleotides not matched to a gene: 3. The germline CDR1 and CDR2 sequences are LNHDA and SQIVND (reference sequence). In DNA form, the CDR3 reads TGTGCCAGTAGTGCAACAGGGGCCTACGAGCAGTACTTC. Translated, it gives CASSATGAYEQYF.

CDR3 coding DNA: TGTGCCAGCAGAACCGACAGGGGCGTCACCGGGGAGCTGTTTTTT. Protein: CASRTDRGVTGELFF. This chain connects TRBV6-5 to TRBJ2-2, with TRBD1 matching 8 bases. In germline, CDR1 is MNHEY, CDR2 SVGAGI. This CDR3 has 15 residues. V dropped 6 bases and J dropped 4; count of bases not matched to a gene: 7.

The V and J genes are TRBV18 and TRBJ2-1; perhaps TRBD2 as D (5 bases). Germline V gene lookup returns CDR1 KGHSH and CDR2 LQKENI. With 6 bases removed from V and 4 bases from J, the gap between germline ends came to 7 bases. The CDR3 is 12 residues long. The CDR3 spells CASSRDYNEQFF. As DNA, the CDR3 is TGTGCCAGCTCGAGGGATTACAATGAGCAGTTCTTC.

The chain's CDR3 is CASSISTGSSNQPQHF. The CDR3 DNA sequence: TGTGCCAGCAGCATTTCGACAGGGTCTAGCAATCAGCCCCAGCATTTT. The gene calls are TRBV7-9 and TRBJ1-5, with 7 bases fitting TRBD1. V dropped 5 bases and J dropped 0; count of bases not matched to a gene: 7. The germline V gene encodes CDR1 SEHNR and CDR2 FQNEAQ (reference sequence). This CDR3 has 16 amino acids.

This clone has just one count. CDR3 sequence (DNA): TGCGCCAGCAGCGAGTATAGTTACGAGCAGTACTTC. Residues: CASSEYSYEQYF. The chain carries TRBV5-1 and TRBJ2-7; D not certain. Germline V CDR1 and CDR2: SGHRS, YFSETQ. The V and J ends lost 4 bases and 4 bases respectively, with 9 bases between them. CDR3 length: 12 amino acids.

The chain couples TRBV7-6 to TRBJ2-1; no clear D. Germline V gives CDR1 SGHVS, CDR2 FNYEAQ. V shed 5 bases and J shed 7 bases, with 12 bases lying between them. The CDR3 loop spans 13 amino acids. The CDR3 loop is CASSPYPPNEQFF. CDR3 nucleotide sequence: TGTGCCAGCAGCCCTTATCCCCCTAATGAGCAGTTCTTC.

This rearrangement joins TRBV7-9 to TRBJ2-7; possible D gene TRBD1, 7 bases. V shed 8 bases and J shed 0 bases, with 17 bases lying between them. The CDR3 length is 15 residues. Germline-derived CDR1 and CDR2 are SEHNR and FQNEAQ (reference sequence). The CDR3 here is CASWGATGPSYEQYF. The CDR3 DNA sequence: TGTGCCAGCTGGGGGGCGACAGGGCCCTCCTACGAGCAGTACTTC. Looking up the rest from reference TRBV7-9 and TRBJ2-7 gives the full variable domain: DTGVSQNPRHKITKRGQNVTFRCDPISEHNRLYWYRQTLGQGPEFLTYFQNEAQLEKSRLLSDRFSAERPKGSFSTLEIQRTEQGDSAMYLCASWGATGPSYEQYFGPGTRLTVT.

The rearrangement links TRBV28 to TRBJ2-7; 7 bases agree with TRBD1. Germline CDR1 reads MDHEN; CDR2 reads SYDVKM. Trimming removed 6 bases from V and 6 bases from J; junction bases left unmatched: 5. This CDR3 has 12 residues. The DNA of the CDR3 is TGTGCCAGCAGCATCCAGGGGGTCGAGCAGTACTTC. It yields the protein CASSIQGVEQYF.